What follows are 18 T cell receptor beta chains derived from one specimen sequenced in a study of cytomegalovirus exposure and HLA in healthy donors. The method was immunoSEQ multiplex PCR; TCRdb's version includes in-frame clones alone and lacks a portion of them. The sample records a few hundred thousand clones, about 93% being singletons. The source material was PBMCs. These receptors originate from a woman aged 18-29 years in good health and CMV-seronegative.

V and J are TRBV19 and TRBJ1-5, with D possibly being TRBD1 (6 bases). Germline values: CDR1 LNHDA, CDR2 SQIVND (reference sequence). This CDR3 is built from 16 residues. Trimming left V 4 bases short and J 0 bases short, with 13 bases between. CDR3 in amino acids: CASSTHRASSNQPQHF. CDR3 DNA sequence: TGTGCCAGTAGTACCCACAGGGCTTCTAGCAATCAGCCCCAGCATTTT.

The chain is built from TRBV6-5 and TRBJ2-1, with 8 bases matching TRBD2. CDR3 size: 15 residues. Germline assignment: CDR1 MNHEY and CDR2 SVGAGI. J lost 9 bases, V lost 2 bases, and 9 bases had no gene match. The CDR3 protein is CASSYGSGITTEQFF. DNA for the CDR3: TGTGCCAGCAGTTACGGTAGCGGGATAACAACTGAGCAGTTCTTC.

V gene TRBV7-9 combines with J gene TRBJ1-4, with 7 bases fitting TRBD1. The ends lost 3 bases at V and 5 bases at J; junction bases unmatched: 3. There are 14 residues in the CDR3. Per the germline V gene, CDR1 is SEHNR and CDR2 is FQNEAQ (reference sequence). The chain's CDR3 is CASSLTTGNEKLFF. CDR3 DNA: TGTGCCAGCAGCTTGACGACAGGGAATGAAAAACTGTTTTTT.

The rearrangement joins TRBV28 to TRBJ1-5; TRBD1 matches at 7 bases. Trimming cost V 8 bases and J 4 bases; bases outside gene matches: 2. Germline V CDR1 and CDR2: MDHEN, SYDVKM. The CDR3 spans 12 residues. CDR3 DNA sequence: TGTGCCAGCTTGACAGGGAATCAGCCCCAGCATTTT. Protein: CASLTGNQPQHF.

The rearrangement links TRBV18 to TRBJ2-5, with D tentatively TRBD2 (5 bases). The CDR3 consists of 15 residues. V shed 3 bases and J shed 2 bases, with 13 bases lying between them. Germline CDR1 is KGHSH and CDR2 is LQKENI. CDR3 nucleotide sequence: TGTGCCAGCTCACCGGTGAGCGGCGAGCAAGAGACCCAGTACTTC. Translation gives CASSPVSGEQETQYF.

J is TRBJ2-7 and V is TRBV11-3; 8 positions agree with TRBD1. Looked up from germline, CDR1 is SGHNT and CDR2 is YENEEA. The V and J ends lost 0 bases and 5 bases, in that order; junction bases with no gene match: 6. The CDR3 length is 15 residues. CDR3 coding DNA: TGTGCCAGCAGCTTAGATGGACAGGGAGGCGACGAGCAGTACTTC. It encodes CASSLDGQGGDEQYF.

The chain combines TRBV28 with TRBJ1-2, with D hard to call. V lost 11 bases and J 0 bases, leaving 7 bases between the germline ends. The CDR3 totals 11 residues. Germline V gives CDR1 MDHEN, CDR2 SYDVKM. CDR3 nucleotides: TGTGCCGGGCAGTCTAACTATGGCTACACCTTC. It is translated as CAGQSNYGYTF.

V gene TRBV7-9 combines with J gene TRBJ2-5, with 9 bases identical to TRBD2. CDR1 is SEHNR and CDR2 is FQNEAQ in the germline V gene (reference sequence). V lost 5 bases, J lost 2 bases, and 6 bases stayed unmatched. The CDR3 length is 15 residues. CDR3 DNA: TGTGCCAGCAGCCGCCTAGCGGGAACTCAAGAGACCCAGTACTTC. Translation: CASSRLAGTQETQYF.

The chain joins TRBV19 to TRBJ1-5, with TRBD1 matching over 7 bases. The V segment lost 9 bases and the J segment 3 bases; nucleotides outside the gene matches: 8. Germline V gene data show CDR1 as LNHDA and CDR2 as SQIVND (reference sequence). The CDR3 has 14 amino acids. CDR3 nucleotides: TGTGCCAGACCGGGACAGCGAAACAATCAGCCCCAGCATTTT. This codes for CARPGQRNNQPQHF.

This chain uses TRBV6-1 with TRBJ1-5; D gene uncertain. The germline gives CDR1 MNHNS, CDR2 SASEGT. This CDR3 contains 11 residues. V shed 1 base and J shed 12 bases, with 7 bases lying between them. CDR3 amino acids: CASSEGGLQHF. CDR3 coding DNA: TGTGCCAGCAGTGAAGGAGGGCTCCAGCATTTT.

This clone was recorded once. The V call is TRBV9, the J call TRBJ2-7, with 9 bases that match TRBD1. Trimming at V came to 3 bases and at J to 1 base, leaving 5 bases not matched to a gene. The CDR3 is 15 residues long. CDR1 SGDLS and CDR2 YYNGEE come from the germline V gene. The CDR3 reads CASSAGQGWSYEQYF. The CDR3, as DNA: TGTGCCAGCAGCGCGGGACAGGGTTGGTCCTACGAGCAGTACTTC.

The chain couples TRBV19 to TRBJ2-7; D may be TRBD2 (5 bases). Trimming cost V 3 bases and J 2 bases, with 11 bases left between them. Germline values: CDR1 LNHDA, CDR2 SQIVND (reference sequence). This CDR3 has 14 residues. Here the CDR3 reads CASSMDGNTYEQYF. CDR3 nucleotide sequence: TGTGCCAGTAGTATGGACGGGAACACCTACGAGCAGTACTTC.

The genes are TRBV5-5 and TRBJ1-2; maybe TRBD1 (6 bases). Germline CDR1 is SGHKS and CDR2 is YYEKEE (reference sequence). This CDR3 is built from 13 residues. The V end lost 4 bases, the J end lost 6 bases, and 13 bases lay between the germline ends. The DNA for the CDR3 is TGTGCCAGCAGCCCTACTCAGGGGCATGGCTACACCTTC. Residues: CASSPTQGHGYTF.

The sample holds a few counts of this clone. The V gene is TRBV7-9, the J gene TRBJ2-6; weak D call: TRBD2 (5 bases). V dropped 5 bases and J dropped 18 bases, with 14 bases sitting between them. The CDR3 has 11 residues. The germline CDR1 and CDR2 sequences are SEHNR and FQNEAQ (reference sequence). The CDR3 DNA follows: TGTGCCAGCAGCCCGTGGAGGAGGTCGACTTTC. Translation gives CASSPWRRSTF.

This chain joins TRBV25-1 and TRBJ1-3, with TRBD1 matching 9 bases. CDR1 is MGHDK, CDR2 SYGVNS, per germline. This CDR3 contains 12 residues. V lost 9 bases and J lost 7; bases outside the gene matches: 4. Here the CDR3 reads CASSQGANTIYF. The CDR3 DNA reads TGTGCCAGTTCACAGGGGGCTAACACCATATATTTT.

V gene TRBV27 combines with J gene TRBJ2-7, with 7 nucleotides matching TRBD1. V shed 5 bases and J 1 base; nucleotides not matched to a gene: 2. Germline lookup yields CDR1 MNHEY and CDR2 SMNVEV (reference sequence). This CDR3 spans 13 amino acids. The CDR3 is CASSRQGSYEQYF. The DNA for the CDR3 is TGTGCCAGCAGTCGACAGGGATCCTACGAGCAGTACTTC.

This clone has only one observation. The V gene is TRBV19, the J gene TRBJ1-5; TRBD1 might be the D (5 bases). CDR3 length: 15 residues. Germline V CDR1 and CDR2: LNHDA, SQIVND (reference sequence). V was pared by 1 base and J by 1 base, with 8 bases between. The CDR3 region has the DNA TGTGCCAGTAGTATAGCAGGGCTAAGCAATCAGCCCCAGCATTTT. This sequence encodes CASSIAGLSNQPQHF.

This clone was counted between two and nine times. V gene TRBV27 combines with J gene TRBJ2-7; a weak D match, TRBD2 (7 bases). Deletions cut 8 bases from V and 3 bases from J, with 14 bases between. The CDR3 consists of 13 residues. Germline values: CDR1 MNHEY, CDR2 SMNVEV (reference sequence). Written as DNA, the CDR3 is TGTGCCAGCCGGGGGGCAAGAGGCTACGAGCAGTACTTC. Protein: CASRGARGYEQYF.